Shown below are 8 T cell receptor beta chains from a single sample sequenced in a study of early T cells in non-severe SARS-CoV-2 infection. TCRdb ran MiXCR on the 5' RACE reads and lists one entry per CDR3 protein. The repertoire holds some 91,000 distinct CDR3 sequences, with 15% as singletons. Sample: whole blood. The receptors originated from an adult who was a healthcare worker with PCR-confirmed SARS-CoV-2 infection or an uninfected control (not recorded which).

The chain recombines TRBV20-1 with TRBJ1-5; no reliable D call. Germline CDR1 and CDR2: DFQATT and SNEGSKA (reference sequence). V lost 3 bases to trimming and J lost 10 bases, with 22 bases between them. This CDR3 comprises 15 residues. CDR3 loop: CSASSVGQEVQPQHF. In DNA, the CDR3 is TGCAGTGCTAGTAGTGTAGGGCAGGAAGTTCAACCCCAGCATTTT.

J is TRBJ2-7 and V is TRBV10-3; D gene unclear. The V gene's germline CDR1 is ENHRY and CDR2 SYGVKD. The CDR3 length is 12 residues. Trimming took off 11 bases at V and 1 base at J, with 12 bases between the two ends. CDR3 sequence (DNA): TGTGCCTCGCAGACCGGATCCTACGAGCAGTACTTC. Protein: CASQTGSYEQYF.

The chain has TRBV7-3 and TRBJ2-1, with 10 bases lining up with TRBD2. V shed 0 bases, J shed 0 bases, and the junction held 2 bases outside the gene matches. Germline values: CDR1 SGHTA, CDR2 FQGTGA. CDR3 size: 17 residues. Written as DNA, the CDR3 is TGTGCCAGCAGCTTAACGGCTAGCGGGAGCTCCTACAATGAGCAGTTCTTC. As protein: CASSLTASGSSYNEQFF.

CDR3 loop: CASSPRGAYEQYF. CDR3 coding DNA: TGTGCCAGCAGCCCCAGGGGTGCCTACGAGCAGTACTTC. This chain uses TRBV7-8 with TRBJ2-7; the D gene is possibly TRBD1 (6 bases). With 5 bases removed from V and 2 bases from J, the gap between germline ends came to 10 bases. The germline V gene encodes CDR1 SGHVS and CDR2 FQNEAQ. The CDR3 runs 13 residues.

This clonotype was observed at least ten times. V is TRBV2 and J is TRBJ1-2, with unresolved D. Trimming stripped 7 bases from V and 8 bases from J, with 11 bases between. Germline-derived CDR1 and CDR2 are SNHLY and FYNNEI. The CDR3 loop spans 11 amino acids. Written as DNA, the CDR3 is TGTGCCAGCAAGTATTTGGGGGGCTACACCTTC. This sequence encodes CASKYLGGYTF. Full variable domain (missing parts from reference TRBV2 and TRBJ1-2): EPEVTQTPSHQVTQMGQEVILRCVPISNHLYFYWYRQILGQKVEFLVSFYNNEISEKSEIFDDQFSVERPDGSNFTLKIRSTKLEDSAMYFCASKYLGGYTFGSGTRLTVV.

The V and J genes are TRBV20-1 and TRBJ2-7; D remains unclear. The ends were cut back, 7 bases at V and 4 bases at J, with 23 bases in the middle. Germline V gives CDR1 DFQATT, CDR2 SNEGSKA (reference sequence). The CDR3 runs to 15 residues. The CDR3 DNA is TGCAGTGGCATAGAGGTTGGGCTAGGTATATACGAGCAGTACTTC. It codes for CSGIEVGLGIYEQYF.

The DNA of the CDR3 is TGTGCCATCAGAACAGGGAACCGAGCTGAAGCTTTCTTT. Translated: CAIRTGNRAEAFF. The gene calls are TRBV10-3 and TRBJ1-1; the D gene is possibly TRBD1 (6 bases). V dropped 6 bases and J dropped 6 bases, with 14 bases sitting between them. CDR1 ENHRY and CDR2 SYGVKD come from the germline V gene. The CDR3 covers 13 residues.

The table lists this clonotype with many counts. The chain carries TRBV6-1 and TRBJ1-6; no reliable D call. Germline V gene lookup returns CDR1 MNHNS and CDR2 SASEGT. Trimming took off 6 bases at V and 14 bases at J, with 23 bases between the two ends. The CDR3 spans 15 residues. The CDR3 DNA is TGTGCCAGCAGCGTGGACGGGGAGGGTCTTTCGGCCCTCCACTTT. This codes for CASSVDGEGLSALHF.